The T cell receptor beta chain described here comes from a study of regulatory T cells in long-lasting Graves disease. Study-wide results and caveats: It was in persistent disease that TRBV28, TRBJ1-2 and TRBJ2-5 were favored.

The germline CDR1 and CDR2 sequences are SNHLY and FYNNEI. V was pared by 6 bases and J by 0 bases, with 15 bases between. CDR3 size: 16 residues. Construction of TCR beta libraries relied on iRepertoire HTBI primers and on Arm-PCR targeting CDR3 regions. Study processing details: Samples collectively showed some 60 TRBV and approximately 14 TRBJ segments. TCRdb reanalysed the multiplex PCR reads using MiXCR and keeps one entry per CDR3 protein. The V and J calls here are based on TCRdb, not the publication. Of over 400,000 distinct CDR3 sequences in the sample, about 14% were seen once. Time point of the sample: newly diagnosed GD, antithyroid drugs for less than 3 months. Preparation of the TCR library used RNA extracted from PBMCs. This clonotype was picked up a small number of times. The antigen is undetermined. Separately, the same data were catalogued under a study of T cells in Graves' hyperthyroidism and ophthalmopathy. That study adds: First-round RT-PCR targeting the TCR CDR3 was performed with the HTBI primer set.

Source: peripheral blood mononuclear cells (PBMCs), taken at new diagnosis, from a patient treated with antithyroid drugs. The origin of this receptor is a woman aged 45-65 years with Graves disease. The J gene is TRBJ1-5, the V gene TRBV2; the D gene is possibly TRBD1 (5 bases). The CDR3 DNA reads as TGTGCCAGCAGACCGGGACGCGCTTATAGCAATCAGCCCCAGCATTTT. This sequence encodes CASRPGRAYSNQPQHF. The entire variable domain, with the rest obtained from reference TRBV2 and TRBJ1-5, is as follows: EPEVTQTPSHQVTQMGQEVILRCVPISNHLYFYWYRQILGQKVEFLVSFYNNEISEKSEIFDDQFSVERPDGSNFTLKIRSTKLEDSAMYFCASRPGRAYSNQPQHFGDGTRLSIL.